The 16 T cell receptor beta chains given below trace back to one sample, sequenced in a study of blood T cell repertoires in COVID-19. Some clones are missing from TCRdb's copy, which holds only in-frame ones; the method was immunoSEQ multiplex PCR. The repertoire holds 70,000 or so clones, with roughly three quarters as singletons. Sequencing used peripheral blood. The receptors shown here come from a man aged 70 or older with acute or convalescent COVID-19.

V and J are TRBV19 and TRBJ2-1; D remains unclear. Germline V gene data show CDR1 as LNHDA and CDR2 as SQIVND (reference sequence). The CDR3 has 13 residues. The V and J ends lost 3 bases and 10 bases respectively, with 13 bases between them. The CDR3 region is CASSISSLSEQFF. For the CDR3, the DNA is TGTGCCAGTAGTATTAGTAGCCTAAGCGAGCAGTTCTTC.

A few counts support this clone. The chain employs TRBV4-3 and TRBJ1-2; 8 bases are shared with TRBD1. Germline CDR1 reads LGHNA; CDR2 reads YSLEER. The CDR3 has 13 residues. With 1 base clipped from V and 8 bases from J, the junction kept 3 bases outside the gene matches. As DNA, the CDR3 is TGCGCCAGCAGCCAAGCAGGGGGCGGCGGCTACACCTTC. Its protein product is CASSQAGGGGYTF.

The chain couples TRBV4-2 to TRBJ2-7; no reliable D call. The CDR3 totals 15 residues. V was trimmed by 0 bases and J by 0 bases, leaving 9 bases between them. Germline-derived CDR1 and CDR2 are LGHNA and YNFKEQ. CDR3 protein: CASSQEWSYSYEQYF. For the CDR3, the DNA is TGTGCCAGCAGCCAAGAGTGGAGTTACTCCTACGAGCAGTACTTC.

The rearrangement joins TRBV6-5 to TRBJ1-5, with 8 bases matching TRBD1. With V trimmed by 0 bases and J by 4 bases, 2 bases remained unmatched. The germline gives CDR1 MNHEY, CDR2 SVGAGI. This CDR3 has 15 amino acids. CDR3 region: CASSYSWDRNQPQHF. CDR3 in DNA: TGTGCCAGCAGTTACTCGTGGGACAGGAATCAGCCCCAGCATTTT.

The chain is built from TRBV5-4 and TRBJ2-6, with D hard to call. Germline V gene lookup returns CDR1 SGHNT and CDR2 YYREEE (reference sequence). The CDR3 spans 16 residues. Trimming took 0 bases from V and 0 from J, leaving 7 bases between them. CDR3 sequence: CASSLERSSGANVLTF. The DNA of the CDR3 is TGTGCCAGCAGCTTGGAACGGAGCTCTGGGGCCAACGTCCTGACTTTC.

Written as DNA, the CDR3 is TGTGCCAGCAGCTCCAGACTAGCGGACAATGAGCAGTTCTTC. Encoded protein: CASSSRLADNEQFF. The chain uses TRBV7-9 and TRBJ2-1; 9 bases align to TRBD2. The CDR3 spans 14 residues. Germline V CDR1 and CDR2: SEHNR, FQNEAQ (reference sequence). Germline trimming cut 4 bases from V and 5 bases from J; bases unmatched to any gene: 3.

The chain combines TRBV6-6 with TRBJ1-6, with D perhaps TRBD1 (5 bases). The CDR3 is made up of 14 amino acids. Trimming left V 8 bases short and J 6 bases short, with 14 bases between. Per germline, CDR1 MNHNY and CDR2 SVGAGI (reference sequence). The CDR3 loop reads CASGPGGTNSPLHF. The CDR3 region has the DNA TGTGCCAGCGGCCCGGGGGGGACTAATTCACCCCTCCACTTT.

The V call is TRBV24-1, the J call TRBJ2-3; 7 bases agree with TRBD1. This CDR3 has 13 amino acids. With 7 bases clipped from V and 2 bases from J, the junction kept 2 bases outside the gene matches. The germline V gene encodes CDR1 KGHDR and CDR2 SFDVKD. The CDR3 DNA follows: TGTGCCACCAGGGGACAGAACACAGATACGCAGTATTTT. It encodes CATRGQNTDTQYF.

The V gene is TRBV7-2, the J gene TRBJ1-1; no clear D. Per germline, CDR1 SGHTA and CDR2 FQGNSA. CDR3 size: 13 residues. V lost 1 base and J 7 bases, leaving 10 bases between the germline ends. DNA for the CDR3: TGTGCCAGCAGCTTAGAGGTTAGAGGTGAAGCTTTCTTT. It specifies CASSLEVRGEAFF. The whole variable domain, filled in from reference TRBV7-2 and TRBJ1-1, reads GAGVSQSPSNKVTEKGKDVELRCDPISGHTALYWYRQSLGQGLEFLIYFQGNSAPDKSGLPSDRFSAERTGGSVSTLTIQRTQQEDSAVYLCASSLEVRGEAFFGQGTRLTVV.

The table lists this clone with a count of one. The chain links TRBV18 to TRBJ1-5; D is uncertain. Between the trimmed V and J ends, which lost 3 bases and 1 base, there was a span of 10 bases. CDR1 and CDR2 (germline): KGHSH, LQKENI. This CDR3 contains 15 residues. CDR3 coding DNA: TGTGCCAGCTCACCTTCAGGAAACAGCAATCAGCCCCAGCATTTT. It yields the protein CASSPSGNSNQPQHF.

The CDR3 bases are TGTGCCAGTAGTATGGACAGGGCTGGCAATCAGCCCCAGCATTTT. Its translation: CASSMDRAGNQPQHF. V is TRBV19 and J is TRBJ1-5; 8 bases map to TRBD1. The germline CDR1 and CDR2 sequences are LNHDA and SQIVND (reference sequence). This CDR3 is 15 amino acids long. The V segment lost 3 bases and the J segment 2 bases; nucleotides outside the gene matches: 3.

This clone was seen just once. This sequence joins TRBV20-1 and TRBJ1-1, with D unresolved. Trimming removed 4 bases at V and 7 bases at J, with 7 bases between. CDR3 length: 10 residues. Germline lookup yields CDR1 DFQATT and CDR2 SNEGSKA (reference sequence). The CDR3 reads CSAKSVEAFF. The CDR3 DNA reads TGCAGTGCTAAGAGTGTTGAAGCTTTCTTT.

The chain is built from TRBV5-1 and TRBJ2-1; perhaps TRBD2 as D (5 bases). Germline V gene data show CDR1 as SGHRS and CDR2 as YFSETQ. The CDR3 is made up of 13 amino acids. The germline V and J ends were trimmed by 4 bases and 0 bases, with 5 bases remaining between them. CDR3 loop: CASSGSSYNEQFF. The CDR3 DNA reads as TGCGCCAGCAGCGGGAGCTCCTACAATGAGCAGTTCTTC. Complete variable domain (other parts from reference TRBV5-1 and TRBJ2-1): KAGVTQTPRYLIKTRGQQVTLSCSPISGHRSVSWYQQTPGQGLQFLFEYFSETQRNKGNFPGRFSGRQFSNSRSEMNVSTLELGDSALYLCASSGSSYNEQFFGPGTRLTVL.

The chain recombines TRBV28 with TRBJ2-7; D may be TRBD2 (5 bases). The CDR3 is 14 residues long. The germline V and J ends were trimmed by 6 bases and 4 bases, with 16 bases remaining between them. Per the germline V gene, CDR1 is MDHEN and CDR2 is SYDVKM. The CDR3 DNA reads TGTGCCAGCAGCCCTCTTGAGGGAGCTTACGAGCAGTACTTC. This translates into CASSPLEGAYEQYF.

Comment on this clone: One junction end disagrees with the germline gene, perhaps due to a read error. This chain connects TRBV6-5 to TRBJ2-7, with TRBD1 as a possible D gene (6 bases). Germline CDR1 reads MNHEY; CDR2 reads SVGAGI. The CDR3 contains 16 residues. The CDR3 is CASSYSRWQGNYGQYF. DNA for the CDR3: TGTGCCAGCAGTTACTCGCGCTGGCAGGGGAATTACGGGCAGTACTTC.

The rearrangement joins TRBV6-5 to TRBJ1-2, with 7 bases identical to TRBD1. Germline trimming cut 5 bases from V and 2 bases from J; bases unmatched to any gene: 5. The CDR3 is made up of 14 amino acids. CDR1 and CDR2 from the germline V gene are MNHEY and SVGAGI. The CDR3 reads CASSLDRQNYGYTF. In DNA form, the CDR3 reads TGTGCCAGCAGTCTGGACAGGCAAAACTATGGCTACACCTTC.